Listed here are 25 T cell receptor beta chains from one sample, sequenced in a study of blood T cells in healthy people across ages. Primers used in a second PCR of about 7 to 12 cycles were a sample-barcoded 5' primer and a J-beta primer mix. TCRdb passed the 5' RACE reads through MiXCR, listing each CDR3 protein once. The sample shows about 800,000 distinct CDR3 sequences, around half of them seen only once. The sample taken for sequencing was blood. These TCRs come from an older man in good health.

The chain employs TRBV11-2 and TRBJ2-7, with unresolved D. Germline CDR1 is SGHAT and CDR2 is FQNNGV. The CDR3 is 14 residues long. V lost 5 bases to trimming and J lost 3 bases, with 14 bases between them. The CDR3 sequence: CASSVAQYLYEQYF. The CDR3 DNA reads TGTGCCAGCAGCGTAGCCCAATACCTCTACGAGCAGTACTTC. Using reference TRBV11-2 and TRBJ2-7 for the parts outside the CDR3, the full variable domain is EAGVAQSPRYKIIEKRQSVAFWCNPISGHATLYWYQQILGQGPKLLIQFQNNGVVDDSQLPKDRFSAERLKGVDSTLKIQPAKLEDSAVYLCASSVAQYLYEQYFGPGTRLTVT.

This rearrangement joins TRBV7-2 to TRBJ1-2; D uncertain. CDR1 and CDR2 (germline): SGHTA, FQGNSA. This CDR3 contains 16 residues. Trimming left V 0 bases short and J 0 bases short, with 11 bases between. The CDR3 region has the DNA TGTGCCAGCAGCTTAGCGCTAACTGACACTAACTATGGCTACACCTTC. Protein product: CASSLALTDTNYGYTF.

Worth noting for this clonotype: No DNA is shown, since the ends of the CDR3 on it are uncertain; the CDR3 is the one TCRdb lists. The genes are TRBV6-6 and TRBJ2-5; the D call TRBD1 from the table was never checked on the DNA. From germline, CDR1 is MNHNY and CDR2 SVGAGI (reference sequence). Both ends counted, the CDR3 spans 16 residues. The CDR3: CASTDWGQGISYERYF.

This clonotype was counted only a few times. V usage is TRBV20-1 and J usage is TRBJ2-7; 7 bases map to TRBD2. V lost 3 bases to trimming and J lost 2 bases; unmatched junction nucleotides: 4. CDR3 length: 13 residues. Germline values: CDR1 DFQATT, CDR2 SNEGSKA (reference sequence). The CDR3 here is CSASAGEAYEQYF. CDR3 bases: TGCAGTGCTAGTGCGGGAGAAGCCTACGAGCAGTACTTC.

The chain combines TRBV24-1 with TRBJ2-3; D unresolved. The V gene's germline CDR1 is KGHDR and CDR2 SFDVKD. V gave up 4 bases and J gave up 3 bases, with 7 bases separating them. The CDR3 has 13 residues. Here the CDR3 reads CATSDTLTDTQYF. Written as DNA, the CDR3 is TGTGCCACCAGTGACACACTTACAGATACGCAGTATTTT.

The chain's CDR3 is CASSPTYSGRAGETQYF. The CDR3 DNA is TGCGCCAGCAGCCCCACCTATAGCGGGAGGGCCGGAGAGACCCAGTACTTC. V usage is TRBV5-1 and J usage is TRBJ2-5; 11 bases are a match to TRBD2. J was trimmed by 4 bases and V by 4 bases; bases with no gene match: 12. The CDR3 spans 17 residues. Germline CDR1 reads SGHRS; CDR2 reads YFSETQ.

The J gene is TRBJ2-5, the V gene TRBV20-1; D possibly matches TRBD1 or TRBD2 (6 bases each). The end of the DNA fits TRBJ2-7 better, so the J call may be wrong. The V gene's germline CDR1 is DFQATT and CDR2 SNEGSKA (reference sequence). The CDR3 has 14 amino acids. The CDR3 nucleotides read TGCAGTGCTAGGGGGGGCAGGGTTCAGGACGAGCAGTACTTC. Its protein product is CSARGGRVQDEQYF.

This rearrangement joins TRBV20-1 to TRBJ1-2; no clear D. Germline loops: CDR1 DFQATT, CDR2 SNEGSKA (reference sequence). V was clipped by 0 bases and J by 2 bases, with 10 bases between them. The CDR3 extends over 14 amino acids. Written as DNA, the CDR3 is TGCAGTGCTAGAGATAGGACCGAAAACTATGGCTACACCTTC. Its translation is CSARDRTENYGYTF.

This chain links TRBV7-2 with TRBJ2-7; 7 nucleotides agree with TRBD2. CDR1 and CDR2 from the germline V gene are SGHTA and FQGNSA. The CDR3 is 15 residues long. V was pared by 6 bases and J by 4 bases, with 12 bases of the junction left unmatched. The CDR3, as DNA: TGTGCCAGCAGTTCTGGTGGCGGGAGACAATACGAGCAGTACTTC. Residues: CASSSGGGRQYEQYF.

This rearrangement joins TRBV10-3 to TRBJ2-3, with 13 bases lining up with TRBD2. In germline, CDR1 is ENHRY, CDR2 SYGVKD. The J segment lost 4 bases and the V segment lost 7 bases, leaving 5 bases of the junction unmatched. The CDR3 is 15 amino acids. CDR3 nucleotides: TGTGCCATCAACCTACTAGCGGGAGGGTCAGATACGCAGTATTTT. It is translated as CAINLLAGGSDTQYF.

The J gene is TRBJ2-3, the V gene TRBV21-1; TRBD1, the D gene given by the table, was not confirmed from the DNA. TRBV21-1 represents a pseudogene. This CDR3 region has 15 residues. CDR3 amino acids: CASSSYYRAADTQYF. CDR3 nucleotides: TGTGCCAGCAGCAGCTATTACAGGGCCGCAGATACGCAGTATTTT.

This chain uses TRBV27 with TRBJ2-1; 7 nucleotides align to TRBD1. The junction had 9 bases not matched to a gene; V was cut back by 6 bases and J by 7 bases. This CDR3 has 14 amino acids. CDR1 is MNHEY, CDR2 SMNVEV, per germline (reference sequence). As DNA, the CDR3 is TGTGCCAGCAGCCCGAACAGGGGTCGGAATGAGCAGTTCTTC. This codes for CASSPNRGRNEQFF.

A word on this clonotype: A read error is possible here, since a much larger clone lies one base away. The chain uses TRBV9 and TRBJ2-7, with 10 bases identical to TRBD2. The CDR3 has 16 amino acids. V lost 2 bases, J lost 7 bases, and 12 bases stayed unmatched. Germline CDR1 and CDR2: SGDLS and YYNGEE. The CDR3 spells CASSVKREGPYNEQYF. As DNA, the CDR3 is TGTGCCAGCAGCGTTAAGCGGGAGGGCCCCTACAATGAGCAGTACTTC.

This chain uses TRBV29-1 with TRBJ1-4; D gene unclear. Germline loops: CDR1 SQVTM, CDR2 ANQGSEA. The CDR3 is 13 residues long. Trimming left V 0 bases short and J 8 bases short, with 10 bases between. The CDR3 sequence: CSVEDRAAEKLFF. The CDR3 DNA reads as TGCAGCGTTGAAGATCGGGCAGCGGAAAAACTGTTTTTT.

This clonotype was counted between two and nine times. CDR3 residues: CSANGENIQYF. CDR3 nucleotides: TGCAGTGCTAATGGCGAAAACATTCAGTACTTC. The chain employs TRBV20-1 and TRBJ2-4; D gene uncertain. V was shortened by 4 bases and J by 5 bases, with 6 bases between the two germline ends. The length of the CDR3 is 11 residues. Per germline, CDR1 DFQATT and CDR2 SNEGSKA (reference sequence).

The rearrangement links TRBV7-2 to TRBJ2-1; possibly TRBD1 or TRBD2 for D (5 bases each). The germline V gene has CDR1 SGHTA and CDR2 FQGNSA. CDR3 length: 14 amino acids. The V and J ends lost 1 base and 8 bases respectively, with 12 bases between them. The CDR3 region is CASSLDWRGDEQFF. The CDR3 DNA reads TGTGCCAGCAGCTTAGATTGGCGAGGGGATGAGCAGTTCTTC.

The CDR3 sequence: CASSLSEGGGSWDTQYF. In DNA form, the CDR3 reads TGTGCCAGCAGCCTGTCGGAGGGGGGGGGCTCTTGGGATACGCAGTATTTT. The J gene is TRBJ2-3, the V gene TRBV7-8; tentative D call: TRBD2 (7 bases). The germline V gene has CDR1 SGHVS and CDR2 FQNEAQ. The V gene lost 5 bases and the J gene lost 6 bases, with 24 bases spanning the gap. The CDR3 runs to 17 residues.

V gene TRBV6-5 combines with J gene TRBJ1-2; D uncertain. The CDR3 is made up of 13 amino acids. The V and J ends lost 2 bases and 4 bases respectively, with 8 bases between them. Germline V lookup: CDR1 MNHEY, CDR2 SVGAGI. The CDR3 loop reads CASSYTVLYGYTF. The CDR3 DNA sequence: TGTGCCAGCAGTTACACAGTCCTCTATGGCTACACCTTC.

J is TRBJ2-3 and V is TRBV4-3; D might be TRBD1 or TRBD2, each matching 6 bases. The CDR3 is made up of 13 amino acids. The V gene's germline CDR1 is LGHNA and CDR2 YSLEER. V shed 5 bases and J shed 5 bases, with 11 bases lying between them. Here the CDR3 DNA reads TGCGCCAGCAGCTGGGGGGCCGGAGATACGCAGTATTTT. Translated, it gives CASSWGAGDTQYF.

Turning to this clonotype: Compared with germline, one end of the junction differs, possibly owing to a read error. This chain links TRBV5-1 with TRBJ2-2; 8 bases are a match to TRBD2. The germline V gene has CDR1 SGHRS and CDR2 YFSETQ. The CDR3 totals 14 residues. Written as DNA, the CDR3 is TGCGCCAGCAGCCCGAAGCGGGAGACCGGGGGGCTGTTTTTT. As protein: CASSPKRETGGLFF.

This clonotype appeared a few times. The genes are TRBV27 and TRBJ2-3; D not resolved. The CDR3 has 13 residues. Trimming stripped 3 bases from V and 4 bases from J, with 8 bases between. Germline V gene data show CDR1 as MNHEY and CDR2 as SMNVEV (reference sequence). CDR3 DNA sequence: TGTGCCAGCAGTTTTGAAGGTTCAGATACGCAGTATTTT. Translation: CASSFEGSDTQYF.

The rearrangement uses TRBV29-1 and TRBJ2-5, with 10 bases lining up with TRBD1. Germline V gives CDR1 SQVTM, CDR2 ANQGSEA. V gave up 5 bases and J gave up 1 base; unmatched junction bases: 4. This CDR3 region has 14 residues. DNA for the CDR3: TGCAGCGTTCACGGGACAGGGGTCCAAGAGACCCAGTACTTC. Its translation is CSVHGTGVQETQYF.

Ten or more counts support this clonotype. The rearrangement links TRBV20-1 to TRBJ2-7; 7 bases fit TRBD1. The CDR3 length is 13 residues. Trimming at V came to 4 bases and at J to 6 bases, leaving 9 bases not matched to a gene. The germline V gene has CDR1 DFQATT and CDR2 SNEGSKA (reference sequence). The CDR3 is CSATQTGHAEQYF. CDR3 coding DNA: TGCAGTGCTACACAGACAGGGCACGCCGAGCAGTACTTC.

This clonotype appeared once. V and J are TRBV20-1 and TRBJ1-2, with TRBD1 as a possible D gene (5 bases). The CDR3 has 14 amino acids. Looked up from germline, CDR1 is DFQATT and CDR2 is SNEGSKA (reference sequence). V was pared by 4 bases and J by 8 bases, with 20 bases between. This CDR3 reads CSATVGQLAGGYTF. CDR3 bases: TGCAGTGCTACTGTGGGGCAACTAGCTGGGGGCTACACCTTC.

This clonotype appeared a few times. V and J are TRBV29-1 and TRBJ2-3; 9 bases line up with TRBD2. Germline V gene sequence: CDR1 SQVTM, CDR2 ANQGSEA. V gave up 6 bases and J gave up 2 bases; unmatched junction bases: 9. This CDR3 spans 15 amino acids. The CDR3 DNA follows: TGCAGCGTAGTAGCGGGGGAGGAGAACACAGATACGCAGTATTTT. It is translated as CSVVAGEENTDTQYF.